This TCR beta chain was identified in a study of T-cell reconstitution after alpha-beta-depleted transplantation in children. The CDR3 length is 14 residues. V was cut by 2 bases and J by 6 bases, with 12 bases left in between. Germline-derived CDR1 and CDR2 are SGDLS and YYNGEE. During its preparation, the TCRbeta library received unique molecular identifiers. TCRdb fed the PCR reads into MiXCR, producing one record per CDR3 protein. In the table there are 90,000 to 100,000 distinct CDR3 sequences, 23% of which are singletons. This clonotype was seen more than once but under ten times. The receptor comes from a boy aged 2-15 years with acute lymphoblastic leukemia, due to receive a stem cell transplant. The chain couples TRBV9 to TRBJ2-1; possible D gene TRBD2, 5 bases. The input for sequencing was PBMCs, taken before TCRalphabeta/CD19-depleted stem cell transplant. The CDR3 nucleotides are TGTGCCAGCAGCGTTCAACTAGGAGTCAATGAGCAGTTCTTC. Translating it yields CASSVQLGVNEQFF.